This note documents a single TCR beta chain sequence. Germline CDR1 MNHEY, CDR2 SVGAGI. The length of the CDR3 is 13 residues. V lost 2 bases to trimming and J lost 7 bases, with 11 bases between them. These data originate in a study of OX40 agonist ivuxolimab in advanced cancers. Generated by immunoSEQ multiplex PCR, the TCRdb table keeps only in-frame clones and is missing some. The profile covers over 40,000 clones, with approximately 84% appearing a single time and roughly 3% taken by the ten largest. Sequenced here: CD4+ or CD8+ T cells sorted from blood, sampled in a trial of the OX40 agonist ivuxolimab. The chain couples TRBV6-5 to TRBJ1-1, with D tentatively TRBD1 (6 bases). This TCR derives from an adult with an advanced solid tumor such as melanoma, head and neck, liver or kidney cancer. The CDR3 loop is CASSYGGSLEAFF. The CDR3 region has the DNA TGTGCCAGCAGTTACGGGGGCAGCCTTGAAGCTTTCTTT.